Presented here are 26 T cell receptor beta chains from one specimen sequenced in a study of control samples from healthy donors and cancer patients (dated by TCRdb to the early 2020s). The library was made by the immunoSEQ multiplex PCR assay. TCRdb took over this immuneACCESS table, retaining in-frame rearrangements with V and J assigned. Such tables are incomplete; in checked studies, under half of the missing clones stem from an unresolved V gene, and the remainder is unexplained. Within this sample are around 55,000 clones, with 90% to 96% of them counted one time only. The ten biggest clones cover approximately 1% of the sample. Sequences were obtained from blood. The receptor set was obtained from a young woman in good health.

The rearrangement uses TRBV11-2 and TRBJ2-2, with 11 bases that match TRBD2. V was pared by 8 bases and J by 2 bases, with 16 bases of the junction left unmatched. The CDR3 is 19 residues long. CDR1 and CDR2 from the germline V gene are SGHAT and FQNNGV. In nucleotides, the CDR3 is TGTGCCAGCGCAAGAGGGGGACTAGCGGTCTATTCTAACACCGGGGAGCTGTTTTTT. Protein: CASARGGLAVYSNTGELFF.

The V call is TRBV19, the J call TRBJ1-2; D unclear. CDR3 size: 12 residues. Germline CDR1 and CDR2: LNHDA and SQIVND (reference sequence). V lost 1 base and J 7 bases, leaving 7 bases between the germline ends. For the CDR3, the DNA is TGTGCCAGTAGTATAGGAGCCCTTGGCTACACCTTC. Amino acid sequence: CASSIGALGYTF.

The chain couples TRBV6-5 to TRBJ2-5; D is unclear. The germline CDR1 and CDR2 sequences are MNHEY and SVGAGI. This CDR3 spans 15 amino acids. Between the trimmed V and J ends, which lost 0 bases and 2 bases, there was a span of 10 bases. The CDR3 DNA sequence: TGTGCCAGCAGTTACTCGCACTACTCACAAGAGACCCAGTACTTC. This codes for CASSYSHYSQETQYF.

The chain recombines TRBV6-1 with TRBJ2-1; 10 bases align to TRBD2. The V gene's germline CDR1 is MNHNS and CDR2 SASEGT. This CDR3 is built from 19 residues. V shed 4 bases and J 4 bases; nucleotides not matched to a gene: 16. CDR3 residues: CASSVSSGGAVQAYNEQFF. DNA for the CDR3: TGTGCCAGCAGTGTTTCAAGCGGGGGGGCAGTTCAAGCTTACAATGAGCAGTTCTTC.

The CDR3 region is CASTVAGSYEQYF. CDR3 DNA: TGTGCCAGCACTGTGGCGGGTTCCTACGAGCAGTACTTC. The chain links TRBV7-9 to TRBJ2-7; weak D call: TRBD2 (5 bases). The germline V gene has CDR1 SEHNR and CDR2 FQNEAQ (reference sequence). V was pared by 7 bases and J by 1 base, with 11 bases between. The length of the CDR3 is 13 residues.

The chain uses TRBV19 and TRBJ1-5; D perhaps matches TRBD1 (6 bases). V was trimmed by 3 bases and J by 4 bases, leaving 13 bases between them. Germline CDR1 LNHDA, CDR2 SQIVND (reference sequence). The CDR3 is made up of 15 amino acids. The CDR3 sequence: CASSIVGGWNQPQHF. The CDR3 DNA is TGTGCCAGTAGTATCGTAGGGGGGTGGAATCAGCCCCAGCATTTT.

The genes are TRBV7-2 and TRBJ1-4; D is perhaps TRBD1 (5 bases). V was trimmed by 2 bases and J by 6 bases, leaving 13 bases between them. Per the germline V gene, CDR1 is SGHTA and CDR2 is FQGNSA. This CDR3 comprises 15 residues. The CDR3 nucleotides are TGTGCCAGCAGCTTACAGGGCCGGCGAGATGAAAAACTGTTTTTT. Its translation: CASSLQGRRDEKLFF.

The rearrangement joins TRBV5-8 to TRBJ2-2, with TRBD2 identical over 12 bases. The CDR3 is 17 amino acids. Germline V gives CDR1 SGHTS, CDR2 YDEGEE. V shed 0 bases and J 3 bases; nucleotides not matched to a gene: 3. The CDR3 coding sequence is TGTGCCAGCAGCTTGGAACTAGCGGGGGGATACACCGGGGAGCTGTTTTTT. It encodes CASSLELAGGYTGELFF.

J is TRBJ1-2 and V is TRBV5-4; weak D call: TRBD1 (6 bases). Germline V gene lookup returns CDR1 SGHNT and CDR2 YYREEE (reference sequence). V was cut by 4 bases and J by 4 bases, with 26 bases left in between. There are 18 residues in the CDR3. This chain's CDR3 is CASSLDLDHQGSGYGYTF. The CDR3 nucleotides are TGTGCCAGCAGCCTGGATTTAGACCATCAGGGGAGCGGCTATGGCTACACCTTC.

In its sample, this clone was seen once. This chain uses TRBV5-1 with TRBJ2-7; D perhaps matches TRBD2 (6 bases). Trimming cost V 5 bases and J 6 bases, with 18 bases left between them. This CDR3 has 14 amino acids. The V gene's germline CDR1 is SGHRS and CDR2 YFSETQ. CDR3 sequence reads: CASREGRDFLEQYF. CDR3 nucleotide sequence: TGCGCCAGCAGGGAGGGCAGGGACTTCCTCGAGCAGTACTTC.

This rearrangement joins TRBV4-2 to TRBJ2-3; 11 nucleotides match TRBD2. The CDR3 totals 16 residues. Germline values: CDR1 LGHNA, CDR2 YNFKEQ. With 0 bases clipped from V and 6 bases from J, the junction kept 5 bases outside the gene matches. CDR3 region: CASSQDNSGGADTQYF. CDR3 nucleotides: TGTGCCAGCAGCCAAGATAATAGCGGGGGGGCCGATACGCAGTATTTT.

The chain carries TRBV7-9 and TRBJ1-1, with TRBD1 as a possible D gene (6 bases). The CDR3 consists of 15 residues. Germline V lookup: CDR1 SEHNR, CDR2 FQNEAQ (reference sequence). V was clipped by 0 bases and J by 1 base, with 9 bases between them. CDR3 region: CASSLALQGNTEAFF. The DNA of the CDR3 is TGTGCCAGCAGCTTAGCCCTACAGGGGAACACTGAAGCTTTCTTT.

V and J are TRBV7-2 and TRBJ2-5, with 8 nucleotides matching TRBD2. The junction had 6 bases not matched to a gene; V was cut back by 2 bases and J by 4 bases. CDR1 SGHTA and CDR2 FQGNSA come from the germline V gene. The length of the CDR3 is 15 residues. CDR3 sequence (DNA): TGTGCCAGCAGCTTATACGCGGGGGGCCCAGAGACCCAGTACTTC. Translating it yields CASSLYAGGPETQYF.

In this sample, this clone turned up a few times. The rearrangement joins TRBV10-1 to TRBJ2-3; tentatively, D is TRBD1 (5 bases). The CDR3 has 14 residues. Germline loops: CDR1 WNHNN, CDR2 SYGVQD (reference sequence). Trimming removed 2 bases from V and 6 bases from J, with 12 bases in between. CDR3 loop: CASSEGHAWDTQYF. The CDR3 DNA reads as TGCGCCAGCAGTGAGGGACATGCATGGGATACGCAGTATTTT.

The rearrangement joins TRBV19 to TRBJ2-7; 8 bases line up with TRBD2. The CDR3 spans 14 residues. V was clipped by 5 bases and J by 7 bases; unmatched bases: 10. The germline V gene encodes CDR1 LNHDA and CDR2 SQIVND (reference sequence). As DNA, the CDR3 is TGTGCCAGTAGTCCCGGGCTCGCGGGGGGTGAGCAGTACTTC. Protein sequence: CASSPGLAGGEQYF.

The chain has TRBV30 and TRBJ2-7, with TRBD2 identical over 7 bases. The germline gives CDR1 GTSNPN, CDR2 SVGIG (reference sequence). This CDR3 is built from 15 residues. V was clipped by 3 bases and J by 6 bases; unmatched bases: 14. The CDR3: CAWSGRREPPFEQYF. The DNA for the CDR3 is TGTGCCTGGAGCGGGCGGCGGGAGCCTCCCTTCGAGCAGTACTTC.

V gene TRBV11-2 combines with J gene TRBJ2-7; D is undetermined. Germline-derived CDR1 and CDR2 are SGHAT and FQNNGV. This CDR3 region has 15 residues. Trimming removed 2 bases from V and 0 bases from J, with 11 bases in between. In DNA form, the CDR3 reads TGTGCCAGCAGCTTACCCGGGTTCAGCTCCTACGAGCAGTACTTC. Residues: CASSLPGFSSYEQYF.

The CDR3 region is CASSLEGGTGGYTF. The CDR3 DNA reads as TGTGCCAGCAGCTTGGAAGGGGGCACGGGAGGCTACACCTTC. The V gene is TRBV5-6, the J gene TRBJ1-2, with TRBD1 matching over 7 bases. CDR1 is SGHDT and CDR2 is YYEEEE in the germline V gene. CDR3 length equals 14 residues. The V segment lost 0 bases and the J segment 8 bases; nucleotides outside the gene matches: 7.

This sequence joins TRBV5-6 and TRBJ2-2; tentative D call: TRBD1 (6 bases). Trimming took off 2 bases at V and 2 bases at J, with 16 bases between the two ends. The CDR3 contains 17 residues. Germline lookup yields CDR1 SGHDT and CDR2 YYEEEE. CDR3 nucleotide sequence: TGTGCCAGCAGCTTCGTCCCGGGACATCCAAACACCGGGGAGCTGTTTTTT. Its translation is CASSFVPGHPNTGELFF.

V and J are TRBV12-3 or TRBV12-4 and TRBJ2-7, with D perhaps being TRBD1 or TRBD2 (5 bases each). The length of the CDR3 is 11 residues. Trimming took off 11 bases at V and 5 bases at J, with 13 bases between the two ends. CDR3 protein: CAAGAPHEQYF. CDR3 bases: TGTGCCGCCGGGGCCCCGCACGAGCAGTACTTC.

The CDR3 sequence: CASRITGTVEAFF. For the CDR3, the DNA is TGTGCAAGTCGCATAACAGGTACTGTTGAAGCTTTCTTT. The gene calls are TRBV12-2 and TRBJ1-1; the DNA was not used to check the table's D call, TRBD1. TRBV12-2 is a documented pseudogene. CDR3 length: 13 amino acids.

CDR3 in amino acids: CAWRAQGADHYGYTF. The CDR3 bases are TGTGCCTGGAGAGCACAGGGGGCGGATCACTATGGCTACACCTTC. The chain carries TRBV30 and TRBJ1-2, with TRBD1 matching over 9 bases. Germline V gene data show CDR1 as GTSNPN and CDR2 as SVGIG (reference sequence). The CDR3 is made up of 15 amino acids. Unmatched junction bases numbered 8, after V lost 3 bases and J lost 3 bases. Variable domain in full (rest from reference TRBV30 and TRBJ1-2): SQTIHQWPATLVQPVGSPLSLECTVEGTSNPNLYWYRQAAGRGLQLLFYSVGIGQISSEVPQNLSASRPQDRQFILSSKKLLLSDSGFYLCAWRAQGADHYGYTFGSGTRLTVV.

J is TRBJ1-3 and V is TRBV21-1. TRBV21-1 is recorded as a pseudogene. This CDR3 region has 12 residues. The chain's CDR3 is CASSRIRNTIYF. CDR3 bases: TGTGCCAGCAGCAGGATCAGAAACACCATATATTTT.

The chain carries TRBV19 and TRBJ2-3, with D tentatively TRBD1 (5 bases). Germline V gene lookup returns CDR1 LNHDA and CDR2 SQIVND (reference sequence). CDR3 length: 16 amino acids. Between the trimmed V and J ends, which lost 0 bases and 2 bases, there was a span of 12 bases. The CDR3 loop reads CASSIDPAGPTDTQYF. CDR3 bases: TGTGCCAGTAGTATAGATCCGGCAGGGCCCACAGATACGCAGTATTTT.

Comments on this clone: Sequence at one end of the junction differs from germline and may be a read error. The rearrangement links TRBV11-2 to TRBJ1-4; 9 nucleotides align to TRBD1. CDR1 is SGHAT, CDR2 FQNNGV, per germline. The CDR3 is 16 residues long. The CDR3 DNA reads as TGTGCCCGCAGCTTAGGGGGACAGGGTAGTAATGAAAAACTGTTTTTT. Its protein is CARSLGGQGSNEKLFF.

This chain joins TRBV18 and TRBJ2-1; TRBD1 might be the D (5 bases). The V and J ends lost 1 base and 4 bases respectively, with 8 bases between them. Looked up from germline, CDR1 is KGHSH and CDR2 is LQKENI. The CDR3 runs to 14 residues. The CDR3: CASSPRRDYNEQFF. DNA of the CDR3: TGTGCCAGCTCACCACGCAGGGATTACAATGAGCAGTTCTTC.